This T cell receptor beta chain stems from a study of PD-1 blockade in classical Hodgkin lymphoma. Time point meaning: cycle 4 day 1 (C4D1), after six to seven weeks of nivolumab. Every one of the patients relapsed after autologous stem cell transplantation (brentuximab vedotin exposure was variable). Worth noting for this clone: Antigen specificity is unknown.

The data were produced by immunoSEQ multiplex PCR, yet TCRdb's version contains in-frame clones alone and is incomplete. The sample records about 50,000 clones, approximately 72% being singletons. General study points: TCR diversity at baseline was reported to be reduced in newly diagnosed patients relative to healthy donors.

Trimming cost V 3 bases and J 3 bases, with 15 bases left between them. The germline gives CDR1 MNHEY, CDR2 SMNVEV (reference sequence). This CDR3 has 15 residues. Material: peripheral blood mononuclear cells (PBMCs), obtained before the fourth cycle of nivolumab. The sequence was obtained from a human donor with classical Hodgkin lymphoma. The chain has TRBV27 and TRBJ2-7; possible D gene TRBD2, 6 bases. The CDR3 spells CASSLGGRGLYEQYF. In nucleotides, the CDR3 is TGTGCCAGCAGTTTGGGAGGTCGGGGTCTCTACGAGCAGTACTTC.